The next 9 T cell receptor beta chains were all read from a single sample in a study of T cells in Graves' hyperthyroidism and ophthalmopathy. TCR beta CDR3 sequences were amplified from RNA transcripts. The primer set for the first-round RT-PCR of the TCR CDR3 was HTBI. TCRdb called the multiplex PCR reads again in MiXCR, with one record for every CDR3 protein. The table includes almost 250,000 distinct CDR3 sequences, almost 25% detected once. What was sequenced was blood. The receptors were gathered from a woman aged 40 to 55 with Graves' ophthalmopathy.

This clonotype was recorded many times. This CDR3 fails to terminate in the conserved phenylalanine or tryptophan, so it likely reflects a read error. The chain links TRBV20-1 to TRBJ1-2, with 10 bases matching TRBD1. The V gene's germline CDR1 is DFQATT and CDR2 SNEGSKA (reference sequence). The CDR3 runs to 13 residues. The junction had 8 bases not matched to a gene; V was cut back by 6 bases and J by 7 bases. DNA of the CDR3: TGCAGTGCAATAGACAGGGGGCGCGCTGGCTACACCATC. Residues: CSAIDRGRAGYTI.

This clonotype was picked up many times. The chain carries TRBV11-3 and TRBJ2-5, with TRBD1 matching 9 bases. Germline trimming cut 5 bases from V and 5 bases from J; bases unmatched to any gene: 12. CDR3 size: 16 residues. Germline V gene lookup returns CDR1 SGHNT and CDR2 YENEEA. The CDR3 coding sequence is TGTGCCAGCAGCCGGCGCGGGACAGGGCCCGGGGAGACCCAGTACTTC. This encodes CASSRRGTGPGETQYF.

This chain uses TRBV12-3 or TRBV12-4 with TRBJ1-2; 9 bases align to TRBD1. J gave up 8 bases and V 7 bases, and 8 bases lay outside the gene matches. This CDR3 has 13 amino acids. CDR3 sequence reads: CASTPGQGGGYTF. The CDR3 DNA is TGTGCCAGCACCCCGGGACAGGGCGGAGGCTACACCTTC.

This clonotype was seen ten or more times. The chain joins TRBV12-3 or TRBV12-4 to TRBJ2-4; D gene unclear. CDR3 size: 16 residues. Between the trimmed V and J ends, which lost 5 bases and 0 bases, there was a span of 14 bases. CDR3 amino acids: CASSGRIDLAKNIQYF. CDR3 DNA sequence: TGTGCCAGCAGTGGACGGATTGACTTAGCCAAAAACATTCAGTACTTC.

This clonotype appeared many times. The rearrangement joins TRBV15 to TRBJ2-5; tentatively, D is TRBD1 or TRBD2 (5 bases each). Per germline, CDR1 LNHNV and CDR2 YYDKDF (reference sequence). V was shortened by 1 base and J by 5 bases, with 11 bases between the two germline ends. This CDR3 comprises 14 residues. The CDR3 spells CATSRGGQGETQYF. In DNA form, the CDR3 reads TGTGCCACCAGCAGAGGAGGGCAGGGCGAGACCCAGTACTTC.

This clonotype was counted many times. The chain couples TRBV6-5 to TRBJ1-1, with D perhaps TRBD1 (6 bases). Germline assignment: CDR1 MNHEY and CDR2 SVGAGI. V gave up 7 bases and J gave up 1 base, with 13 bases separating them. The CDR3 runs to 14 residues. The CDR3 region has the DNA TGTGCCAGCACCCCAGGGGAGTGGAACACTGAAGCTTTCTTT. Residues: CASTPGEWNTEAFF.

Details on this clonotype: A read error may explain this, as a much larger clone is one base away. The chain couples TRBV24-1 to TRBJ2-7; the D is unclear. Looked up from germline, CDR1 is KGHDR and CDR2 is SFDVKD. Trimming shortened V by 4 bases and J by 2 bases, and 11 bases separated the two germline ends. The CDR3 is 14 amino acids. CDR3 sequence: CATSDPSIPYEQYF. The CDR3 bases are TGTGCCACCAGTGACCCAAGTATCCCCTACGAGCAGTACTTC.

This clonotype was detected many times. The chain uses TRBV20-1 and TRBJ2-7, with 8 bases fitting TRBD2. V shed 2 bases, J shed 6 bases, and the junction held 9 bases outside the gene matches. The CDR3 is 14 residues long. Germline V lookup: CDR1 DFQATT, CDR2 SNEGSKA (reference sequence). The chain's CDR3 is CSARHPGGPSEQYF. CDR3 sequence (DNA): TGCAGTGCTAGACACCCGGGAGGGCCCTCCGAGCAGTACTTC.

This chain uses TRBV6-1 with TRBJ2-3; 7 nucleotides agree with TRBD2. CDR1 and CDR2 (germline): MNHNS, SASEGT. V was clipped by 9 bases and J by 1 base; unmatched bases: 7. CDR3 length equals 14 residues. The CDR3: CASMAGAGTDTQYF. CDR3 DNA: TGTGCCAGTATGGCGGGAGCGGGCACAGATACGCAGTATTTT.